This T cell receptor beta chain was sequenced during a study of cytomegalovirus exposure and HLA in healthy donors. The CDR3 runs to 15 residues. Germline values: CDR1 MGHRA, CDR2 YSYEKL. V was clipped by 4 bases and J by 0 bases, with 12 bases between them. Of note for this clone: The antigen is unknown.

Broader study findings: Cytomegalovirus association was assigned to 150 to 200 TCR beta chains. That first-cohort TCR clusters tended to co-occur in the roughly 130 validation repertoires was found in a later analysis.

This table comes from immunoSEQ multiplex PCR, and its TCRdb copy is limited to in-frame clones, with some not included. The table records 100,000 to 150,000 clones, around nine tenths of them present only once. The TCR originated in a woman aged 18-35 years in good health and CMV-seronegative. The sequenced sample consisted of PBMCs. This chain joins TRBV4-1 and TRBJ1-1; possible D gene TRBD1, 5 bases. Here the CDR3 reads CASSLRTTMNTEAFF. In DNA, the CDR3 is TGCGCCAGCAGCCTTCGGACAACCATGAACACTGAAGCTTTCTTT.